One and the same sample provided the 32 T cell receptor beta chains below, sequenced in a study of molecular identifiers for immune sequencing clone quantification. TCRdb passed the PCR reads through MiXCR, listing each CDR3 protein once. The sample shows tens of thousands of distinct CDR3 sequences, around a sixth of them seen only once. Sequenced sample: naive CD8+ T cells from blood, with Jurkat cell RNA spiked in. Subset defined: FACS-sorted CD8+CD4-CCR7+CD45RA+ naive T cells. These receptor sequences come from a human donor in good health. Some libraries in this study had Jurkat cell RNA spiked in.

Many counts were recorded for this clonotype. This rearrangement joins TRBV7-8 to TRBJ1-5; D possibly corresponds to TRBD1 (5 bases). There are 16 residues in the CDR3. Trimming took off 2 bases at V and 4 bases at J, with 15 bases between the two ends. In germline, CDR1 is SGHVS, CDR2 FQNEAQ. The CDR3 region is CASSLHQGGHNQPQHF. The CDR3 DNA sequence: TGTGCCAGCAGCTTACACCAGGGAGGCCATAATCAGCCCCAGCATTTT. The variable domain in full, completed from reference TRBV7-8 and TRBJ1-5, reads GAGVSQSPRYKVAKRGQDVALRCDPISGHVSLFWYQQALGQGPEFLTYFQNEAQLDKSGLPSDRFFAERPEGSVSTLKIQRTQQEDSAVYLCASSLHQGGHNQPQHFGDGTRLSIL.

About this clonotype itself: Relative to the germline gene, one junction end is altered; a read error may explain this. The gene calls are TRBV18 and TRBJ2-1; 8 bases align to TRBD2. This CDR3 region has 15 residues. Germline V CDR1 and CDR2: KGHSH, LQKENI. The CDR3 nucleotides read TGTTCCAGCTCACCCCGGCGGGAGGCGGAGGATGAGCAGTTCTTC. This translates into CSSSPRREAEDEQFF. The full variable domain, completed using reference TRBV18 and TRBJ2-1, is NAGVMQNPRHLVRRRGQEARLRCSPMKGHSHVYWYRQLPEEGLKFMVYLQKENIIDESGMPKERFSAEFPKEGPSILRIQQVVRGDSAAYFCSSSPRREAEDEQFFGPGTRLTVL.

In this sample, this clonotype turned up a few times. V gene TRBV30 combines with J gene TRBJ2-1; D is perhaps TRBD1 (5 bases). CDR1 is GTSNPN and CDR2 is SVGIG in the germline V gene (reference sequence). Trimming took 0 bases from V and 7 from J, leaving 10 bases between them. This CDR3 is built from 13 residues. The CDR3: CAWSVQAGNEQFF. The CDR3, as DNA: TGTGCCTGGAGTGTACAGGCAGGGAATGAGCAGTTCTTC.

This clonotype has a handful of counts. The chain carries TRBV19 and TRBJ1-1; D is unclear. Trimming cost V 8 bases and J 9 bases, with 16 bases left between them. The CDR3 totals 12 residues. From germline, CDR1 is LNHDA and CDR2 SQIVND (reference sequence). The DNA for the CDR3 is TGTGCCAGTTCTCCCCGCGAAGCTCAAGCTTTCTTT. It specifies CASSPREAQAFF.

V usage is TRBV15 and J usage is TRBJ2-1; D perhaps matches TRBD1 (6 bases). Germline values: CDR1 LNHNV, CDR2 YYDKDF (reference sequence). Trimming took off 6 bases at V and 2 bases at J, with 8 bases between the two ends. The CDR3 is made up of 13 amino acids. The CDR3: CATRGTTYNEQFF. CDR3 nucleotide sequence: TGTGCCACCAGGGGGACAACCTACAATGAGCAGTTCTTC.

This rearrangement joins TRBV12-3 or TRBV12-4 to TRBJ2-7; D is possibly TRBD1 (5 bases). The CDR3 length is 13 residues. V lost 6 bases and J 5 bases, leaving 14 bases between the germline ends. The CDR3 reads CASRIQGGDEQYF. CDR3 bases: TGTGCCAGCAGGATTCAGGGTGGAGACGAGCAGTACTTC.

The V and J genes are TRBV6-4 and TRBJ1-1, with TRBD1 as a possible D gene (5 bases). V dropped 3 bases and J dropped 11 bases, with 10 bases sitting between them. The V gene's germline CDR1 is MRHNA and CDR2 SNTAGT. The CDR3 is 11 amino acids. The CDR3 reads CASSDGAAAFF. CDR3 nucleotide sequence: TGTGCCAGCAGTGATGGGGCCGCCGCTTTCTTT.

In regard to this clonotype: A clone one base away is much larger, so this may be a read error. This chain uses TRBV7-9 with TRBJ2-2, with D possibly matching TRBD2 (6 bases). The germline V gene has CDR1 SEHNR and CDR2 FQNEAQ (reference sequence). The CDR3 has 16 amino acids. In nucleotides, the CDR3 is TGTGCCAGCAGCTTACCGGGACTGATCAACACCGGGGGGCTGTTTTTT. This gives the protein CASSLPGLINTGGLFF.

This clonotype has ten or more counts. The gene calls are TRBV7-3 and TRBJ2-1; no reliable D call. Trimming took off 0 bases at V and 5 bases at J, with 11 bases between the two ends. The CDR3 extends over 15 amino acids. CDR1 is SGHTA and CDR2 is FQGTGA in the germline V gene. CDR3 amino acids: CASSLTVDFNNEQFF. The CDR3 DNA follows: TGTGCCAGCAGCTTAACCGTCGACTTCAACAATGAGCAGTTCTTC.

This clonotype has only one observation. The chain joins TRBV5-3 to TRBJ2-2, with 7 positions matching TRBD2. TRBV5-3 is an ORF, with its function uncertain. The ends lost 10 bases at V and 6 bases at J; junction bases unmatched: 15. The CDR3 extends over 15 amino acids. This CDR3 reads CACSPGTINAGELFF. The CDR3 DNA sequence: TGTGCCTGCAGCCCCGGGACTATTAACGCCGGGGAGCTGTTTTTT.

This clonotype was detected ten times or more. The genes are TRBV28 and TRBJ2-7, with TRBD1 matching 7 bases. The CDR3 spans 14 residues. The J segment lost 5 bases and the V segment lost 6 bases, leaving 10 bases of the junction unmatched. Germline assignment: CDR1 MDHEN and CDR2 SYDVKM. The CDR3 here is CASSLLRGLDEQYF. The CDR3 DNA follows: TGTGCCAGCAGCTTACTGAGGGGGCTAGACGAGCAGTACTTC. Using reference TRBV28 and TRBJ2-7 for the parts outside the CDR3, the full variable domain is DVKVTQSSRYLVKRTGEKVFLECVQDMDHENMFWYRQDPGLGLRLIYFSYDVKMKEKGDIPEGYSVSREKKERFSLILESASTNQTSMYLCASSLLRGLDEQYFGPGTRLTVT.

This clonotype was picked up many times. The chain combines TRBV7-2 with TRBJ2-1, with 9 nucleotides matching TRBD2. Germline values: CDR1 SGHTA, CDR2 FQGNSA. CDR3 size: 14 residues. With 4 bases clipped from V and 7 bases from J, the junction kept 5 bases outside the gene matches. CDR3 DNA: TGTGCCAGCAGCTCCCTGACTAGCGGAAATGAGCAGTTCTTC. This sequence encodes CASSSLTSGNEQFF.

V gene TRBV20-1 combines with J gene TRBJ2-1; no definite D call. Germline CDR1 is DFQATT and CDR2 is SNEGSKA (reference sequence). CDR3 size: 12 residues. Trimming left V 6 bases short and J 7 bases short, with 13 bases between. The CDR3 DNA follows: TGCAGTGCCCATCCAGGCTGGAATGAGCAGTTCTTC. It codes for CSAHPGWNEQFF.

There are many counts of this clonotype. CDR3 coding DNA: TGTGCCAGCAGCTTAGAAAATGTAGCGGCAAACAATGAGCAGTTCTTC. Translating it yields CASSLENVAANNEQFF. J is TRBJ2-1 and V is TRBV7-8, with D possibly being TRBD2 (6 bases). Germline lookup yields CDR1 SGHVS and CDR2 FQNEAQ. V lost 1 base and J 5 bases, leaving 15 bases between the germline ends. The CDR3 sequence is 16 residues long.

As concerns this clonotype: This CDR3 fails to terminate in the conserved phenylalanine or tryptophan, so it likely reflects a read error. The chain combines TRBV7-9 with TRBJ2-7; 11 nucleotides line up with TRBD2. V lost 5 bases, J lost 5 bases, and 20 bases stayed unmatched. Germline values: CDR1 SEHNR, CDR2 FQNEAQ (reference sequence). This CDR3 has 19 amino acids. This chain's CDR3 is CASSPNNPTSGTRKHEQYL. CDR3 nucleotides: TGTGCCAGCAGCCCTAACAACCCGACTAGCGGGACCCGGAAGCACGAGCAGTACCTC.

This clonotype was picked up a small number of times. The rearrangement uses TRBV5-1 and TRBJ1-1; tentative D call: TRBD1 (5 bases). The germline CDR1 and CDR2 sequences are SGHRS and YFSETQ. V dropped 3 bases and J dropped 1 base, with 13 bases sitting between them. The length of the CDR3 is 15 residues. CDR3 bases: TGCGCCAGCAGCTCAAGGGGACTTCCGAACACTGAAGCTTTCTTT. The encoded protein is CASSSRGLPNTEAFF.

This clonotype has just a few counts. A much larger clone lies one base from this, so it may be a read error. The chain combines TRBV3-1 with TRBJ2-2, with 7 bases aligning to TRBD2. The CDR3 is 18 amino acids. V dropped 0 bases and J dropped 3; count of bases not matched to a gene: 10. Germline V gives CDR1 LGHDT, CDR2 YNNKEL (reference sequence). CDR3 in DNA: TGTGCCAGCAGCCAAGATTCGTGGCGGGGGTACGACACCGGGGAGCTGTTTTTT. Translation gives CASSQDSWRGYDTGELFF. The full variable domain, completed using reference TRBV3-1 and TRBJ2-2, is DTAVSQTPKYLVTQMGNDKSIKCEQNLGHDTMYWYKQDSKKFLKIMFSYNNKELIINETVPNRFSPKSPDKAHLNLHINSLELGDSAVYFCASSQDSWRGYDTGELFFGEGSRLTVL.

This clonotype was seen at least ten times. The CDR3 nucleotides are TGTGCCAGCAGCCAATCAGCGGACAATGAGCAGTTCTTC. It translates to CASSQSADNEQFF. The chain is built from TRBV4-2 and TRBJ2-1; a possible D gene is TRBD2 (5 bases). The CDR3 is 13 residues long. V was pared by 2 bases and J by 5 bases, with 7 bases between. Germline values: CDR1 LGHNA, CDR2 YNFKEQ.

To note about this clonotype: This clone may be a read error of a much larger clone one base away. The chain carries TRBV20-1 and TRBJ2-1; TRBD2 agrees at 8 bases. There are 15 residues in the CDR3. Per germline, CDR1 DFQATT and CDR2 SNEGSKA (reference sequence). V gave up 4 bases and J gave up 8 bases; unmatched junction bases: 13. The CDR3 DNA sequence: TGCAGTGCTACCCCAGGCCCGGGAGGGGACCATGAGCAGTTCTTC. Translating it yields CSATPGPGGDHEQFF.

This clonotype appeared a few times. One base away lies a much larger clone, so this may be a sequencing read error. This rearrangement joins TRBV9 to TRBJ2-3; D gene ambiguous. This CDR3 contains 15 residues. Trimming took off 5 bases at V and 5 bases at J, with 18 bases between the two ends. Germline assignment: CDR1 SGDLS and CDR2 YYNGEE. This CDR3 reads CASSYGSGRRDTQYF. Here the CDR3 DNA reads TGTGCCAGCAGTTATGGTTCGGGCCGCAGAGATACGCAGTATTTT.

In its sample, this clonotype was seen many times. This chain connects TRBV7-2 to TRBJ1-1; perhaps TRBD1 as D (5 bases). Trimming removed 4 bases from V and 0 bases from J, with 12 bases in between. Germline CDR1 and CDR2: SGHTA and FQGNSA. The CDR3 is made up of 15 amino acids. CDR3 protein: CASSSGPGLNTEAFF. CDR3 nucleotide sequence: TGTGCCAGCAGCTCCGGCCCAGGGTTGAACACTGAAGCTTTCTTT.

Comments on this clonotype: A much more abundant neighbour one base away suggests this may be a read error. The V gene is TRBV30, the J gene TRBJ2-7, with a possible D match to TRBD1 (6 bases). Germline CDR1 and CDR2: GTSNPN and SVGIG (reference sequence). The CDR3 length is 11 residues. V was shortened by 5 bases and J by 7 bases, with 12 bases between the two germline ends. The CDR3 DNA follows: TGTGCCTGGGGGGGCCTACGGGAGCAGTACTTC. Translated, it gives CAWGGLREQYF.

This clonotype was counted ten times or more. Written as DNA, the CDR3 is TGTGCCAGCAGCCTTTCCGGGACAGGGTGGACTAATGAAAAACTGTTTTTT. This encodes CASSLSGTGWTNEKLFF. The rearrangement links TRBV7-8 to TRBJ1-4; 9 bases are shared with TRBD1. Germline V gene data show CDR1 as SGHVS and CDR2 as FQNEAQ. There are 17 residues in the CDR3. The J segment lost 2 bases and the V segment lost 5 bases, leaving 9 bases of the junction unmatched.

The rearrangement links TRBV2 to TRBJ2-1; D is ambiguous. The CDR3 loop spans 13 amino acids. Deletions cut 8 bases from V and 4 bases from J, with 12 bases between. CDR1 SNHLY and CDR2 FYNNEI come from the germline V gene. CDR3 bases: TGTGCCAGCCGTCTAAACCCGTACAATGAGCAGTTCTTC. It translates to CASRLNPYNEQFF. Full variable domain (remainder filled in from reference TRBV2 and TRBJ2-1): EPEVTQTPSHQVTQMGQEVILRCVPISNHLYFYWYRQILGQKVEFLVSFYNNEISEKSEIFDDQFSVERPDGSNFTLKIRSTKLEDSAMYFCASRLNPYNEQFFGPGTRLTVL.

This clonotype was counted at least ten times. The rearrangement joins TRBV11-3 to TRBJ2-1, with TRBD2 matching over 10 bases. The CDR3 is made up of 15 amino acids. Looked up from germline, CDR1 is SGHNT and CDR2 is YENEEA. The J segment lost 8 bases and the V segment lost 1 base, leaving 5 bases of the junction unmatched. The CDR3 coding sequence is TGTGCCAGCAGCTTAGTAGCGGGAGGTCGCTATGAGCAGTTCTTC. Its translation: CASSLVAGGRYEQFF.

This clonotype was seen ten or more times. The chain combines TRBV18 with TRBJ2-7, with D perhaps TRBD1 or TRBD2 (5 bases each). The CDR3 sequence is 15 residues long. The germline V gene encodes CDR1 KGHSH and CDR2 LQKENI. Trimming took 1 base from V and 2 from J, leaving 12 bases between them. This CDR3 is CASSPLPRDPYEQYF. The CDR3 DNA reads as TGTGCCAGCTCACCACTTCCCAGGGACCCCTACGAGCAGTACTTC.

At least ten counts were recorded for this clonotype. The chain recombines TRBV20-1 with TRBJ2-7; TRBD2 matches 12 bases. Germline trimming cut 3 bases from V and 1 base from J; bases unmatched to any gene: 4. Germline values: CDR1 DFQATT, CDR2 SNEGSKA (reference sequence). The CDR3 contains 15 residues. This CDR3 is CSARGTSGSSYEQYF. CDR3 nucleotide sequence: TGCAGTGCTAGGGGGACTAGCGGGTCATCCTACGAGCAGTACTTC.

This clonotype appeared many times. The chain carries TRBV18 and TRBJ2-1; possibly TRBD1 for D (5 bases). There are 16 residues in the CDR3. Trimming took 0 bases from V and 1 from J, leaving 10 bases between them. Germline V gene sequence: CDR1 KGHSH, CDR2 LQKENI. The CDR3 here is CASSPPAGPSYNEQFF. In DNA form, the CDR3 reads TGTGCCAGCTCACCACCGGCAGGGCCATCCTACAATGAGCAGTTCTTC.

This clonotype was observed at least ten times. The gene calls are TRBV4-1 and TRBJ2-1; 14 bases fit TRBD2. The CDR3 is made up of 22 amino acids. V was clipped by 0 bases and J by 0 bases; unmatched bases: 13. CDR1 is MGHRA and CDR2 is YSYEKL in the germline V gene. The CDR3 DNA reads as TGCGCCAGCAGCCAAGACGGCAGCGGAGGGACTAGCGGGAGACTCTCCTACAATGAGCAGTTCTTC. Translated: CASSQDGSGGTSGRLSYNEQFF.

The sample holds many counts of this clonotype. The rearrangement joins TRBV6-2 or TRBV6-3 to TRBJ2-2; 11 bases map to TRBD2. V trimming: 6 bases; J trimming: 4 bases; junction bases outside the gene matches: 7. The germline V gene encodes CDR1 MNHEY and CDR2 SVGEGT. The CDR3 extends over 16 amino acids. CDR3 nucleotides: TGTGCCAGCAGGGAAGTAGCGGGAGGGACCACCGGGGAGCTGTTTTTT. Translated: CASREVAGGTTGELFF.

This clonotype has a count of ten or more. CDR3 DNA: TGTGCCAGCAGCGCCCCGACTAGCGATCAAGAGACCCAGTACTTC. The encoded protein is CASSAPTSDQETQYF. J is TRBJ2-5 and V is TRBV2; TRBD2 aligns across 8 bases. The CDR3 is 15 amino acids. Looked up from germline, CDR1 is SNHLY and CDR2 is FYNNEI. Trimming cost V 6 bases and J 2 bases; bases outside gene matches: 8.

The table lists this clonotype with many counts. The chain is built from TRBV27 and TRBJ2-7, with TRBD2 as a possible D gene (6 bases). V was clipped by 0 bases and J by 0 bases, with 12 bases between them. Germline CDR1 and CDR2: MNHEY and SMNVEV (reference sequence). The CDR3 totals 16 residues. The CDR3 coding sequence is TGTGCCAGCAGTTTATCCTTTCCCGGGAGCTCCTACGAGCAGTACTTC. Its translation: CASSLSFPGSSYEQYF.